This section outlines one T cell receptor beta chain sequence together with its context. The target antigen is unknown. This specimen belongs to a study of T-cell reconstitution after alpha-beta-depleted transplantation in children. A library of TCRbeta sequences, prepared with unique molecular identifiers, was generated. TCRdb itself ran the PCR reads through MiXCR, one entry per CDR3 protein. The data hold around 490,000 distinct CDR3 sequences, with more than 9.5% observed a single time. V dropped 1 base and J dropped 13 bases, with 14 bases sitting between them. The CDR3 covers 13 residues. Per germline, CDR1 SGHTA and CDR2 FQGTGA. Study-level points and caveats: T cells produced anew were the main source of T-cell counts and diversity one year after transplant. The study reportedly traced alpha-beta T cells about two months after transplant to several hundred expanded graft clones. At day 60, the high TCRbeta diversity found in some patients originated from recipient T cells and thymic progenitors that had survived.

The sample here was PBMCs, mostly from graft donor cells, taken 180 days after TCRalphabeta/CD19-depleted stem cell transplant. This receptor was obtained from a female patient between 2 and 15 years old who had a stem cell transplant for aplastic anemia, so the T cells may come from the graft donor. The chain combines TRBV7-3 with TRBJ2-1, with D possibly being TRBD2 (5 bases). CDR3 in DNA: TGTGCCAGCAGCTTAAAAAGCGGCCACCATCAGTTCTTC. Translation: CASSLKSGHHQFF.